This T cell receptor (beta chain) was obtained from a study of CD8 T cells in Susac syndrome (dated by TCRdb to 2018 to 2020). About the study as a whole: Repertoire sequencing was used to test whether CD8+ T cell activation and differentiation in Susac syndrome was antigen driven.

Peripheral blood CD8+ and CD4+ T cells from healthy donors, Susac syndrome patients and multiple sclerosis patients were profiled using high-throughput TCR beta sequencing. Healthy donors were age- and sex-matched controls. Bulk CD8+ and CD4+ T cells were purified by magnetic negative isolation, whereas CD8+ TEMRA cells were enriched by FACS. Blood was drawn into EDTA tubes, processed within 24 hours, and PBMCs were isolated by density gradient centrifugation. PBMCs destined for TCR sequencing were cryopreserved in liquid nitrogen and later thawed in a 37 °C water bath. The sorted or isolated CD4+, CD8+ and CD8+ TEMRA cells had a purity of 90% or higher. Details on this clonotype: What antigen it recognizes has not been identified. No base quality information exists; no much larger clone differs at one position.

RNA was extracted with the RNeasy kit and about 0.5 to 1 ug was reverse transcribed using random hexamers. The immunoSEQ multiplex PCR assay, which covers 54 Vbeta and 13 Jbeta segments, was used to amplify TCR beta CDR3 regions. To correct PCR amplification bias, a synthetic template baseline was used for both primer optimization and computational correction. On the study's bioinformatics: Reads were annotated to V, D and J genes according to IMGT and were analyzed with immunoSEQ Analyzer, with only productive sequences retained. Clonality was computed as one minus Shannon entropy normalized by log2 of the number of productive unique sequences. For each patient and control, public and private clones were evaluated within the 100 most prevalent clones. A clone was defined as Susac-specific if it was absent from the healthy and MS cohorts, from about a thousand published viral clones and from other ImmuneACCESS disease sequences. In-frame beta chains were kept once TCRdb had trimmed the public reads at Q25 with fastp and called clones with MiXCR. Merged by CDR3 protein, the rows form single entries marked with the most common genes and DNA. V and J calls and clone size were set by TCRdb, not the authors. For this sample there are about 120,000 distinct CDR3 sequences; roughly 92% appear just once. The ten largest clones represent more than 0.095% of the sample.

The germline V gene encodes CDR1 MGHDK and CDR2 SYGVNS. From its cysteine to its phenylalanine, the CDR3 spans 16 amino acids. Only the CDR3 DNA is retained, 48 bases long and in frame from the first base. V lost 3 bases and J lost 2 bases; the stretch between them is 11 bases long. What the authors observed across the whole study: The TCR sequencing and HLA analysis was acknowledged to have included a relatively small number of individuals.

The rearrangement joined TRBV25-1 to TRBJ2-6; no confident D gene assignment can be made. The TCR originated in a human donor in good health. Sequencing used CD4+ T cells from PBMCs. The DNA reads as follows: TGTGCCAGCAGTGAGACGGGTCGCCCTGGGGCCAACGTCCTGACTTTC. Its protein is CASSETGRPGANVLTF.